These T cell receptor beta chains were read from a single sample in a study of OX40 agonist ivuxolimab in advanced cancers. Produced via immunoSEQ multiplex PCR; TCRdb's table is partial and in-frame only. The table records more than 80,000 clones, approximately 90% of them present only once. The sample here was CD4+ or CD8+ T cells sorted from blood, taken in a trial of the OX40 agonist ivuxolimab. The source is an adult with an advanced solid tumor such as melanoma, head and neck, liver or kidney cancer. CDR3s include the opening cysteine and the closing phenylalanine or tryptophan. A D gene is named only where the DNA matches it firmly. Clone sizes are given selectively: once, few, many, or a class where the clone is expanded.

TRBV9	TRBJ2-1	TRBD2	.	CASNTGTSGGDEQFF	TGTGCCAGCAATACCGGGACTAGCGGGGGGGATGAGCAGTTCTTC
TRBV29-1	TRBJ2-5	.	few	CSVANRGLQETQYF	TGCAGCGTGGCAAACCGGGGCCTACAAGAGACCCAGTACTTC
TRBV7-2	TRBJ1-2	.	.	CASTPDRFGGGYTF	TGTGCCAGCACCCCCGACCGGTTCGGGGGTGGCTACACCTTC
TRBV7-9	TRBJ1-1	.	.	CASSSLNRNTEAFF	TGTGCCAGCAGCAGCTTAAACAGGAACACTGAAGCTTTCTTT
TRBV30	TRBJ1-5	.	.	CAWKMEGRSNQPQHF	TGTGCCTGGAAAATGGAAGGCCGGAGCAATCAGCCCCAGCATTTT
TRBV30	TRBJ2-3	TRBD2	.	CAWNPAGGADTQYF	TGTGCCTGGAACCCAGCGGGGGGCGCGGATACGCAGTATTTT
TRBV5-6	TRBJ1-5	.	.	CASSPWAGYSNQPQHF	TGTGCCAGCAGCCCATGGGCGGGTTATAGCAATCAGCCCCAGCATTTT
TRBV28	TRBJ2-6	.	.	CASSSTDTTGANVLTF	TGTGCCAGCAGTTCCACGGACACAACTGGGGCCAACGTCCTGACTTTC
TRBV25-1	TRBJ2-6	.	.	CASSPVTGVSGANVLTF	TGTGCCAGCAGTCCAGTAACGGGGGTTTCTGGGGCCAACGTCCTGACTTTC
TRBV5-6	TRBJ2-3	.	once	CASSFRSTDTQYF	TGTGCCAGCAGCTTCCGCAGCACAGATACGCAGTATTTT
TRBV6-5	TRBJ1-1	TRBD1	.	CASSKGTAPEAFF	TGTGCCAGCAGTAAAGGGACAGCTCCTGAAGCTTTCTTT
TRBV5-4	TRBJ2-7	.	.	CASSQNGGANYEQYF	TGTGCCAGCAGCCAAAACGGGGGAGCTAACTACGAGCAGTACTTC
TRBV14	TRBJ2-5	TRBD1	.	CASSLIKGAHGETQYF	TGTGCCAGCAGCCTGATCAAGGGGGCGCATGGAGAGACCCAGTACTTC
TRBV5-1	TRBJ2-1	.	once	CASTVEAFTYNEQFF	TGCGCCAGCACCGTAGAGGCATTCACTTACAATGAGCAGTTCTTC